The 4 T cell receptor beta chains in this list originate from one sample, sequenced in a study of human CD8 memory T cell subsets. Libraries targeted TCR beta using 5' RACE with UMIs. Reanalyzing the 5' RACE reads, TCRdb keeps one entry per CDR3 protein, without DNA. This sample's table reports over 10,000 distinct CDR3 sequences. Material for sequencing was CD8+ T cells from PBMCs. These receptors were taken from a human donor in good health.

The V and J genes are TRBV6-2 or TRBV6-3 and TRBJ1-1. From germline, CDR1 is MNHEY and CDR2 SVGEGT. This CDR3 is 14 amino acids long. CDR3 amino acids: CASSERRMNTEAFF.

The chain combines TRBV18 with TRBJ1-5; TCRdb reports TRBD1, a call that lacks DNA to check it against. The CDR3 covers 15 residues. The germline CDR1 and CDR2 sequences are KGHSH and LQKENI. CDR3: CASSTSGNSNQPQHF.

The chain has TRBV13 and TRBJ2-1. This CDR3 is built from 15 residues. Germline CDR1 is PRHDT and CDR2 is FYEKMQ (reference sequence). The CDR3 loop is CASSLVASHEYEQFF.

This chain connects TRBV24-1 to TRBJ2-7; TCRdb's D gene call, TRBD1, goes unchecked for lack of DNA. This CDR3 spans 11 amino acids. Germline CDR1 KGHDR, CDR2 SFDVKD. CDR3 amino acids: CATRQGTEQYF.